This entry lists 25 T cell receptor beta chains sequenced from one sample in a study of technical replicates of blood from a few donors. Generated by immunoSEQ multiplex PCR, the TCRdb table keeps only in-frame clones and is missing some. Found here are about 100,000 clones, roughly 95% of them singletons; the top ten hold roughly 0.21%. Sequencing was done on a sample of T cells isolated from PBMCs. The receptors come from a human donor in good health.

The chain carries TRBV28 and TRBJ2-3; 9 bases agree with TRBD2. CDR1 MDHEN and CDR2 SYDVKM come from the germline V gene. V was pared by 6 bases and J by 3 bases, with 4 bases of the junction left unmatched. This CDR3 contains 14 residues. The DNA of the CDR3 is TGTGCCAGCAGAGGACTAGCGAAGACAGATACGCAGTATTTT. Protein sequence: CASRGLAKTDTQYF.

This chain connects TRBV27 to TRBJ2-3, with TRBD2 identical over 11 bases. Trimming removed 5 bases from V and 4 bases from J; junction bases left unmatched: 8. Germline values: CDR1 MNHEY, CDR2 SMNVEV (reference sequence). The CDR3 spans 16 residues. The CDR3 region is CASSALAGGRSDTQYF. The CDR3 DNA reads as TGTGCCAGCAGTGCCCTAGCGGGAGGCCGATCAGATACGCAGTATTTT.

On this clone itself: Other DNA variants within this sample encode the same CDR3. The V gene is TRBV5-1, the J gene TRBJ2-5, with D unresolved. The CDR3 covers 13 residues. V lost 4 bases, J lost 0 bases, and 7 bases lay in between. Germline loops: CDR1 SGHRS, CDR2 YFSETQ. CDR3 DNA: TGCGCCAGCAGCCTCCGGTACCAAGAGACCCAGTACTTC. Amino acid sequence: CASSLRYQETQYF. The full variable domain, in which reference TRBV5-1 and TRBJ2-5 provide the parts outside the CDR3, is KAGVTQTPRYLIKTRGQQVTLSCSPISGHRSVSWYQQTPGQGLQFLFEYFSETQRNKGNFPGRFSGRQFSNSRSEMNVSTLELGDSALYLCASSLRYQETQYFGPGTRLLVL.

The rearrangement links TRBV6-1 to TRBJ1-1; the match to TRBD1 covers 7 bases. Germline CDR1 is MNHNS and CDR2 is SASEGT. The trim removed 3 bases at V and 8 bases at J, leaving 9 bases unmatched. CDR3 length equals 14 residues. The DNA for the CDR3 is TGTGCCAGCAGTGATAACTGGGGGACAGAAGAAGCTTTCTTT. Its translation: CASSDNWGTEEAFF.

This clone came up a few times. The chain employs TRBV30 and TRBJ1-5; TRBD1 matches 9 bases. J was trimmed by 2 bases and V by 0 bases; bases with no gene match: 11. The CDR3 has 18 residues. The V gene's germline CDR1 is GTSNPN and CDR2 SVGIG (reference sequence). The CDR3 spells CAWSVLGQGSMGNQPQHF. CDR3 sequence (DNA): TGTGCCTGGAGTGTACTGGGACAGGGATCTATGGGCAATCAGCCCCAGCATTTT.

V is TRBV5-4 and J is TRBJ2-7, with TRBD2 matching 8 bases. The CDR3 is 16 residues long. Germline CDR1 and CDR2: SGHNT and YYREEE (reference sequence). V dropped 0 bases and J dropped 0; count of bases not matched to a gene: 5. The CDR3 DNA sequence: TGTGCCAGCAGCTTGGGAGCTAGCGGGCCCTCCTACGAGCAGTACTTC. This encodes CASSLGASGPSYEQYF.

For the CDR3, the DNA is TGCAGCGTGAGAAAGGACAGACCAACTACCGGGGAGCTGTTTTTT. It codes for CSVRKDRPTTGELFF. The gene calls are TRBV29-1 and TRBJ2-2; TRBD1 is a possible D gene (6 bases). V was shortened by 6 bases and J by 5 bases, with 19 bases between the two germline ends. Looked up from germline, CDR1 is SQVTM and CDR2 is ANQGSEA. This CDR3 has 15 residues.

V and J are TRBV7-6 and TRBJ1-3, with D hard to call. This CDR3 region has 18 residues. Trimming took 1 base from V and 0 from J, leaving 16 bases between them. Germline loops: CDR1 SGHVS, CDR2 FNYEAQ. CDR3 amino acids: CASSLVSSFGVSGNTIYF. The DNA for the CDR3 is TGTGCCAGCAGCTTAGTGTCGTCTTTCGGGGTCTCTGGAAACACCATATATTTT.

V gene TRBV27 combines with J gene TRBJ2-1; TRBD2 agrees at 13 bases. The CDR3 consists of 14 residues. V dropped 4 bases and J dropped 10; count of bases not matched to a gene: 4. Germline V lookup: CDR1 MNHEY, CDR2 SMNVEV (reference sequence). CDR3 DNA: TGTGCCAGCAGTTGGGGACTAGCGGGAAGCGAGCAGTTCTTC. This gives the protein CASSWGLAGSEQFF.

CDR3 region: CASSERLAGLTDTQYF. The CDR3 DNA reads as TGCGCCAGCAGCGAGAGACTAGCGGGACTCACAGATACGCAGTATTTT. The chain is built from TRBV5-1 and TRBJ2-3; 11 bases fit TRBD2. The CDR3 runs to 16 residues. Germline V lookup: CDR1 SGHRS, CDR2 YFSETQ. Trimming took 4 bases from V and 2 from J; bases not matched to a gene: 6.

V is TRBV7-9 and J is TRBJ2-5, with a tentative D call TRBD1 (5 bases). The CDR3 covers 16 residues. Germline V gives CDR1 SEHNR, CDR2 FQNEAQ (reference sequence). V was clipped by 6 bases and J by 0 bases, with 17 bases between them. The CDR3 loop is CASRTTTAKYQETQYF. The CDR3 coding sequence is TGTGCCAGCAGGACGACGACAGCAAAGTACCAAGAGACCCAGTACTTC.

Only one count was recorded for this clone. The V call is TRBV7-3, the J call TRBJ2-4; the match to TRBD2 covers 10 bases. V gave up 4 bases and J gave up 7 bases; unmatched junction bases: 16. This CDR3 comprises 18 residues. Germline loops: CDR1 SGHTA, CDR2 FQGTGA. The CDR3 reads CASSCPSGGAGKLNIQYF. Here the CDR3 DNA reads TGTGCCAGCAGCTGCCCGAGCGGGGGGGCCGGTAAGTTGAACATTCAGTACTTC.

V usage is TRBV14 and J usage is TRBJ1-3; 7 positions match TRBD1. The CDR3 spans 15 residues. J lost 5 bases, V lost 4 bases, and 8 bases had no gene match. Germline CDR1 SGHDN, CDR2 FVKESK. The CDR3 protein is CASSPRQGKRNTIYF. CDR3 sequence (DNA): TGTGCCAGCAGCCCCCGACAGGGCAAAAGAAACACCATATATTTT.

This clone turned up a few times. This rearrangement joins TRBV27 to TRBJ1-1; a weak D match, TRBD1 (5 bases). V gave up 5 bases and J gave up 4 bases, with 17 bases separating them. Germline loops: CDR1 MNHEY, CDR2 SMNVEV (reference sequence). The CDR3 consists of 15 residues. In DNA, the CDR3 is TGTGCCAGCAGTGGCCCTGACAGCGGGGTCACTGAAGCTTTCTTT. Its protein is CASSGPDSGVTEAFF.

The gene calls are TRBV14 and TRBJ2-7; D perhaps matches TRBD1 (6 bases). The germline V gene has CDR1 SGHDN and CDR2 FVKESK. The CDR3 covers 15 residues. Trimming removed 1 base from V and 3 bases from J, with 13 bases in between. The CDR3 protein is CASSQVPGHNYEQYF. CDR3 in DNA: TGTGCCAGCAGCCAAGTTCCGGGACATAACTACGAGCAGTACTTC. Full variable domain (outside the CDR3, taken from reference TRBV14 and TRBJ2-7): EAGVTQFPSHSVIEKGQTVTLRCDPISGHDNLYWYRRVMGKEIKFLLHFVKESKQDESGMPNNRFLAERTGGTYSTLKVQPAELEDSGVYFCASSQVPGHNYEQYFGPGTRLTVT.

This clone was seen a handful of times. The gene calls are TRBV29-1 and TRBJ1-1; the D gene is possibly TRBD1 (6 bases). Looked up from germline, CDR1 is SQVTM and CDR2 is ANQGSEA. The CDR3 spans 13 residues. V lost 6 bases and J 1 base, leaving 12 bases between the germline ends. The CDR3 region has the DNA TGCAGCGTCGTCGGACAGCCGAACACTGAAGCTTTCTTT. Translation: CSVVGQPNTEAFF.

The chain is built from TRBV28 and TRBJ2-4, with 7 bases aligning to TRBD2. Unmatched junction bases numbered 4, after V lost 9 bases and J lost 14 bases. The germline CDR1 and CDR2 sequences are MDHEN and SYDVKM. The CDR3 runs 9 residues. CDR3 protein: CARTGGEYF. The CDR3 region has the DNA TGTGCCAGAACGGGAGGTGAGTACTTC.

In this sample, this clone turned up once. V is TRBV6-5 and J is TRBJ2-1; tentatively, D is TRBD1 (6 bases). Trimming took off 5 bases at V and 5 bases at J, with 10 bases between the two ends. The CDR3 is 13 amino acids. The germline CDR1 and CDR2 sequences are MNHEY and SVGAGI. The CDR3: CASSIQGHNEQFF. The CDR3 DNA reads as TGTGCCAGCAGTATACAGGGCCACAATGAGCAGTTCTTC.

This chain links TRBV2 with TRBJ2-3; TRBD1 matches 9 bases. The CDR3 is 15 amino acids. Germline CDR1 and CDR2: SNHLY and FYNNEI. V shed 6 bases and J 1 base; nucleotides not matched to a gene: 5. The CDR3 here is CASSQDRGGTDTQYF. CDR3 DNA: TGTGCCAGCAGCCAGGACAGGGGAGGCACAGATACGCAGTATTTT. Drawing the rest from reference TRBV2 and TRBJ2-3, the complete variable domain is EPEVTQTPSHQVTQMGQEVILRCVPISNHLYFYWYRQILGQKVEFLVSFYNNEISEKSEIFDDQFSVERPDGSNFTLKIRSTKLEDSAMYFCASSQDRGGTDTQYFGPGTRLTVL.

The chain joins TRBV28 to TRBJ1-2; 7 bases line up with TRBD1. Per germline, CDR1 MDHEN and CDR2 SYDVKM. Losses at the gene ends were 6 bases for V and 10 bases for J; bases not matched to a gene: 11. This CDR3 comprises 13 residues. As DNA, the CDR3 is TGTGCCAGCAGCTCAATACGACAGGGCCCCTACACCTTC. Translation gives CASSSIRQGPYTF.

V and J are TRBV28 and TRBJ2-3; D unresolved. The germline V gene has CDR1 MDHEN and CDR2 SYDVKM. Trimming removed 4 bases from V and 6 bases from J, with 14 bases in between. This CDR3 contains 14 residues. Here the CDR3 reads CASSSPSSLDTQYF. CDR3 sequence (DNA): TGTGCCAGCAGTTCCCCTTCGAGCCTGGATACGCAGTATTTT.

The chain is built from TRBV11-2 and TRBJ2-7; D may be TRBD1 (5 bases). This CDR3 spans 13 amino acids. V was trimmed by 6 bases and J by 1 base, leaving 10 bases between them. Germline V CDR1 and CDR2: SGHAT, FQNNGV. CDR3 amino acids: CASRYRSSYEQYF. The CDR3 DNA reads as TGTGCCAGCAGATACAGGTCGTCCTACGAGCAGTACTTC. Combining the CDR3 with reference TRBV11-2 and TRBJ2-7 gives the whole variable domain EAGVAQSPRYKIIEKRQSVAFWCNPISGHATLYWYQQILGQGPKLLIQFQNNGVVDDSQLPKDRFSAERLKGVDSTLKIQPAKLEDSAVYLCASRYRSSYEQYFGPGTRLTVT.

The V gene is TRBV19, the J gene TRBJ2-7; D remains unclear. Germline assignment: CDR1 LNHDA and CDR2 SQIVND (reference sequence). The CDR3 runs to 15 residues. The V gene lost 5 bases and the J gene lost 3 bases, with 17 bases spanning the gap. The CDR3 sequence: CASSDRHGNFYEQYF. CDR3 nucleotides: TGTGCCAGTAGTGACCGACACGGTAACTTCTACGAGCAGTACTTC.

This rearrangement joins TRBV19 to TRBJ2-2; a possible D gene is TRBD1 (5 bases). Germline V gene lookup returns CDR1 LNHDA and CDR2 SQIVND (reference sequence). CDR3 length: 12 residues. CDR3 DNA sequence: TGTGGATCAGGGTGGAACACCGGGGAGCTGTTTTTT. Amino acids: CGSGWNTGELFF.

The chain carries TRBV21-1 and TRBJ2-6; TRBD2 is the table's D call, not checked against the DNA. TRBV21-1 is an annotated pseudogene. There are 17 residues in the CDR3. CDR3 sequence: CASRASRGASGANVLTF. The CDR3 nucleotides are TGTGCCAGCAGGGCCTCGCGGGGCGCATCTGGGGCCAACGTCCTGACTTTC.